This TCR beta chain emerged from a study of identical twins. Each CDR3 protein gets one entry after TCRdb re-called the 5' RACE reads with MiXCR. The sample has about 290,000 distinct CDR3 sequences, more than 8% seen once. This clonotype has a handful of counts. Trimming at V came to 1 base and at J to 4 bases, leaving 6 bases not matched to a gene. This CDR3 comprises 15 residues. This same sample was also taken into another study, of yellow fever vaccine responses in identical twins.

The sample comprised CD8+ T cells sorted from blood. J is TRBJ1-1 and V is TRBV12-3 or TRBV12-4; 7 positions agree with TRBD1. The receptor's source is a woman younger than 35 in good health. The CDR3 loop is CASSLENRGGTEAFF. The CDR3, as DNA: TGTGCCAGCAGTTTAGAAAACAGGGGCGGCACTGAAGCTTTCTTT.